This T cell receptor beta chain was sequenced in a study of CD8+ T cells in alopecia areata. Study-level information: A regimen of oral tofacitinib, 5 to 10 mg twice daily, was given to treated patients.

Study-level points and caveats: With one nonresponder, baseline CD8+ expansion's link to response remains uncertain. Clonality in the scalp and expanded CD8+ clones ranked among the top 100 were significantly decreased by tofacitinib.

With respect to this clone: Its target is not known.

The treatment is: oral pan-JAK inhibitor, 5-10 mg twice daily. CD4+ and CD8+ T cells were sorted from PBMCs. Sequencing templates came from extracted RNA that was reverse transcribed into cDNA. The protocol was immunoSEQ multiplex PCR, while the TCRdb copy is restricted to in-frame clones and leaves out a portion. The sample records 120,000 or so clones, over 60% being singletons. This CDR3 has 14 amino acids. Germline V gives CDR1 MNHEY, CDR2 SVGAGI. V lost 5 bases and J 4 bases, leaving 14 bases between the germline ends. Here the sequenced sample was CD4+ T cells sorted from blood, taken at week 4, from a patient treated with tofacitinib. The clonotype was recovered from a human donor with alopecia areata. The chain recombines TRBV6-5 with TRBJ1-2; tentatively, D is TRBD1 (5 bases). The CDR3: CASSRTREGYGYTF. In nucleotides, the CDR3 is TGTGCCAGCAGTAGGACCAGGGAGGGCTATGGCTACACCTTC.